The rows below give T cell receptor beta chains drawn from one sample of a study of technical replicates of blood from a handful of donors. Repertoires were generated with immunoSEQ multiplex PCR, while TCRdb's copy carries only in-frame clones and drops some. The table shows some 60,000 clones, with 91% occurring only once. Sequencing used PBMCs. All receptors derive from a human donor in good health. Some clones in this sample may be carry-over from other donors' samples. CDR3s include the opening cysteine and the closing phenylalanine or tryptophan. A D gene is named only where the DNA matches it firmly. Not every row has a clone size; where given, it reads once, few, many or a size class.

size: NA; J: TRBJ2-1; D: NA; V: TRBV13; DNA: TGTGCCAGCAGCTTAGAGGGCCAGGGTGACGGTGAGCAGTTCTTC; CDR3: CASSLEGQGDGEQFF
size: NA; J: TRBJ1-1; D: TRBD1; V: TRBV7-6; DNA: TGTGCCAGCAGCTCCGGACAGGGGGTGGTTCACACTGAAGCTTTCTTT; CDR3: CASSSGQGVVHTEAFF
size: NA; J: TRBJ2-5; D: TRBD2; V: TRBV6-6; DNA: TGTGCCAGCAGTTTCGAGCGGGAGAGGGAGACCCAGTACTTC; CDR3: CASSFERERETQYF
size: NA; J: TRBJ1-2; D: NA; V: TRBV10-3; DNA: TGTGCCATCAGTGAGCCAGGGTACAGGTTTGCCTATGGCTACACCTTC; CDR3: CAISEPGYRFAYGYTF
size: NA; J: TRBJ2-1; D: TRBD2; V: TRBV10-3; DNA: TGTGCCACCTTGCTTAGCGGGGGATTTTACAATGAGCAGTTCTTC; CDR3: CATLLSGGFYNEQFF
size: NA; J: TRBJ2-5; D: TRBD1; V: TRBV18; DNA: TGTGCCAGCTCACCCTTCGTGGACAGGGTTAGGAGAGAGACCCAGTACTTC; CDR3: CASSPFVDRVRRETQYF
size: NA; J: TRBJ1-1; D: NA; V: TRBV9; DNA: TGTGCCAGCAGCGCTTACACACAGGGTAATCTCGCTGAAGCTTTCTTT; CDR3: CASSAYTQGNLAEAFF
size: NA; J: TRBJ2-7; D: NA; V: TRBV6-8; DNA: TGTGCCAGCAGTTATACGGAGAGTCATTCCTACGAGCAGTACTTC; CDR3: CASSYTESHSYEQYF
size: NA; J: TRBJ2-5; D: NA; V: TRBV4-1; DNA: TGCGCCAGCAGCCAAGAATTCCAGCGCCCCGCGGGGGAGACCCAGTACTTC; CDR3: CASSQEFQRPAGETQYF
size: NA; J: TRBJ2-5; D: NA; V: TRBV30; DNA: TGTGCCTGGAGTGCGGACAGACAAGAGACCCAGTACTTC; CDR3: CAWSADRQETQYF
size: NA; J: TRBJ2-3; D: NA; V: TRBV11-1; DNA: TGTGCCAGCAGCTTTCGGCCGGGCGGGAAGACAGATACGCAGTATTTT; CDR3: CASSFRPGGKTDTQYF
size: NA; J: TRBJ1-1; D: TRBD1; V: TRBV6-5; DNA: TGTGCCAGCAGTTACTCAGGACAGGGTTACACTGAAGCTTTCTTT; CDR3: CASSYSGQGYTEAFF
size: few; J: TRBJ2-7; D: NA; V: TRBV6-4; DNA: TGTGCCAGCAGTGATACTGAACAGGGCGAGCAGTACTTC; CDR3: CASSDTEQGEQYF
size: NA; J: TRBJ2-3; D: NA; V: TRBV13; DNA: TGTGCCAGCAGCGGGAGAAGGTCCTACACAGATACGCAGTATTTT; CDR3: CASSGRRSYTDTQYF
size: NA; J: TRBJ2-7; D: NA; V: TRBV16; DNA: TGTGCCAGCAGCCAATACGTACGGGTCTACGAGCAGTACTTC; CDR3: CASSQYVRVYEQYF
size: NA; J: TRBJ2-7; D: NA; V: TRBV10-3; DNA: TGTGCCATCAGTGACGTTTCCCGCGACGAGCAGTACTTC; CDR3: CAISDVSRDEQYF
size: NA; J: TRBJ1-4; D: NA; V: TRBV19; DNA: TGTGCCAGTAGTATCGGGGGGGTCCGTGAAAAACTGTTTTTT; CDR3: CASSIGGVREKLFF
size: NA; J: TRBJ1-4; D: NA; V: TRBV12-5; DNA: TGTGCTAGTGGTCCAACACCAGGAACAACTAATGAAAAACTGTTTTTT; CDR3: CASGPTPGTTNEKLFF
size: NA; J: TRBJ2-2; D: NA; V: TRBV7-2; DNA: TGTGCCAGCAGCGGTAGACGGGGGTTGAACACCGGGGAGCTGTTTTTT; CDR3: CASSGRRGLNTGELFF
size: NA; J: TRBJ2-7; D: TRBD1; V: TRBV4-2; DNA: TGTGCCAGCAGCCGGGGGACAGAGCAGCTCTACGAGCAGTACTTC; CDR3: CASSRGTEQLYEQYF
size: NA; J: TRBJ2-7; D: TRBD2; V: TRBV11-2; DNA: TGTGCCAGCAGCCTGATGACTAGCGGGAACTACGAGCAGTACTTC; CDR3: CASSLMTSGNYEQYF
size: NA; J: TRBJ2-5; D: TRBD1; V: TRBV7-9; DNA: TGTGCCAGCAGCTCCGGGTTCGGACAGGGGCGGGAGACCCAGTACTTC; CDR3: CASSSGFGQGRETQYF
size: NA; J: TRBJ2-1; D: TRBD2; V: TRBV15; DNA: TGTGCCACCAGCCCATGGGGGAGGGGCAATGAGCAGTTCTTC; CDR3: CATSPWGRGNEQFF
size: NA; J: TRBJ2-1; D: NA; V: TRBV5-4; DNA: TGTGCCAGCAGCCCACTTCGGGTTAGCTCCTACAATGAGCAGTTCTTC; CDR3: CASSPLRVSSYNEQFF
size: NA; J: TRBJ1-6; D: NA; V: TRBV5-1; DNA: TGCGCCAGCAGCCCGGCCGGGGGAGCCAATAATTCACCCCTCCACTTT; CDR3: CASSPAGGANNSPLHF
size: NA; J: TRBJ2-1; D: TRBD1; V: TRBV18; DNA: TGTGCCAGCTCACCGGACAGGGGACACTACAATGAGCAGTTCTTC; CDR3: CASSPDRGHYNEQFF
size: NA; J: TRBJ2-1; D: TRBD2; V: TRBV9; DNA: TGTGCCAGCAGCGTAGGGACTAGCGGGGGGAATGAGCAGTTCTTC; CDR3: CASSVGTSGGNEQFF
size: NA; J: TRBJ2-3; D: TRBD2; V: TRBV9; DNA: TGTGCCAGCAGCCCACACGGGGGGCTAGCGGGATTCACAGATACGCAGTATTTT; CDR3: CASSPHGGLAGFTDTQYF
size: NA; J: TRBJ2-5; D: TRBD1; V: TRBV2; DNA: TGTGCCAGCAGGACAGGGAAAGAGACCCAGTACTTC; CDR3: CASRTGKETQYF
size: NA; J: TRBJ2-1; D: TRBD2; V: TRBV11-2; DNA: TGTGCCAGCAGCTTCAAGGGACTAGCGGGATTGTCCTCCTACAATGAGCAGTTCTTC; CDR3: CASSFKGLAGLSSYNEQFF
size: NA; J: TRBJ2-1; D: NA; V: TRBV4-3; DNA: TGCGCCAGCAGCCAAGACAGGGGACCCTACAATGAGCAGTTCTTC; CDR3: CASSQDRGPYNEQFF
size: NA; J: TRBJ2-5; D: NA; V: TRBV29-1; DNA: TGCAGCGTTGAAGGGGAGGGGGGGAGCCAAGAGACCCAGTACTTC; CDR3: CSVEGEGGSQETQYF
size: NA; J: TRBJ1-2; D: NA; V: TRBV4-3; DNA: TGCGCCAGCAGCCAGCAAGGGGGGGGGCTTGCTAACTATGGCTACACCTTC; CDR3: CASSQQGGGLANYGYTF
size: NA; J: TRBJ2-7; D: NA; V: TRBV18; DNA: TGTGCCAGCTCACCCACCCAGGCATCCTACGAGCAGTACTTC; CDR3: CASSPTQASYEQYF
size: NA; J: TRBJ2-3; D: TRBD2; V: TRBV5-6; DNA: TGTGCCAGCAGCTTGGTACTAGCGGGAGTAGATACGCAGTATTTT; CDR3: CASSLVLAGVDTQYF
size: once; J: TRBJ2-5; D: NA; V: TRBV2; DNA: TGTGCCAGCATGGAGGGCTACAGGGAGACCCAGTACTTC; CDR3: CASMEGYRETQYF
size: NA; J: TRBJ1-5; D: NA; V: TRBV7-2; DNA: TGTGCCAGCAGTGAACGCGGAAACAATCAGCCCCAGCATTTT; CDR3: CASSERGNNQPQHF
size: NA; J: TRBJ2-3; D: TRBD2; V: TRBV7-9; DNA: TGTGCCAGCAGCCAGACTAGCGGGGGGGCAGATACGCAGTATTTT; CDR3: CASSQTSGGADTQYF
size: NA; J: TRBJ1-4; D: TRBD1; V: TRBV5-6; DNA: TGTGCCAGCAGCTGGGACAGGGGGCTACTAAATGAAAAACTGTTTTTT; CDR3: CASSWDRGLLNEKLFF
size: NA; J: TRBJ2-3; D: TRBD2; V: TRBV7-9; DNA: TGTGCCAGCAGCTTGGAACTAGCGGCTAGCACAGATACGCAGTATTTT; CDR3: CASSLELAASTDTQYF
size: NA; J: TRBJ2-2; D: TRBD2; V: TRBV7-8; DNA: TGTGCCAGCAGCTTAAGGGAGGGATCGAACACCGGGGAGCTGTTTTTT; CDR3: CASSLREGSNTGELFF
size: once; J: TRBJ2-5; D: TRBD2; V: TRBV5-1; DNA: TGCGCCAGCAGCTCACAGGGTTTTAGCGGGAAAGAGACCCAGTACTTC; CDR3: CASSSQGFSGKETQYF
size: NA; J: TRBJ2-7; D: TRBD1; V: TRBV6-5; DNA: TGTGCCAGCAGTTACGGCCAGGGGGTCGCCTACGAGCAGTACTTC; CDR3: CASSYGQGVAYEQYF
size: NA; J: TRBJ1-4; D: NA; V: TRBV27; DNA: TGTGCCAGCAGCCCCTTCGGTGAAGGGGGTATATTCGGTAATGAAAAACTGTTTTTT; CDR3: CASSPFGEGGIFGNEKLFF
size: NA; J: TRBJ1-2; D: TRBD1; V: TRBV19; DNA: TGTGCCAGTAGTAGAGCGGACAGGGGGGTTGATGGCTACACCTTC; CDR3: CASSRADRGVDGYTF
size: NA; J: TRBJ1-1; D: TRBD1; V: TRBV15; DNA: TGTGCCACCAGCATTGATGGGGACAGGATGGGGTTT; CDR3: CATSIDGDRMGF
size: NA; J: TRBJ1-4; D: TRBD1; V: TRBV7-2; DNA: TGTGCCAGCAGCCCCACAGGGGTTAATGAAAAACTGTTTTTT; CDR3: CASSPTGVNEKLFF
size: NA; J: TRBJ1-1; D: NA; V: TRBV7-2; DNA: TGTGCCAGCAGCTTAAGTGGCAGGGGTGAAGCTTTCTTT; CDR3: CASSLSGRGEAFF
size: NA; J: TRBJ2-1; D: NA; V: TRBV20-1; DNA: TGCAGTGCTAGAGGAGGGAATGAGCAGTTCTTC; CDR3: CSARGGNEQFF
size: NA; J: TRBJ2-7; D: NA; V: TRBV19; DNA: TGTGCCAGTAGTATGCTGGTATCCAGCTCCTACGAGCAGTACTTC; CDR3: CASSMLVSSSYEQYF
size: NA; J: TRBJ1-2; D: NA; V: TRBV18; DNA: TGTGCCAGCTCACCGGACGGGGAGCTTGGAGGCTACACCTTC; CDR3: CASSPDGELGGYTF
size: NA; J: TRBJ2-1; D: NA; V: TRBV27; DNA: TGTGCCAGCAGTTTGCGGCCTTCTGGGTACAATGAGCAGTTCTTC; CDR3: CASSLRPSGYNEQFF
size: NA; J: TRBJ1-2; D: TRBD1; V: TRBV29-1; DNA: TGCAGCGTTGAATCCCCCAGGGACAGGGGCTACACCTTC; CDR3: CSVESPRDRGYTF
size: few; J: TRBJ2-3; D: NA; V: TRBV18; DNA: TGTGCCAGCTCACCCTCGCGTTTGGATACGCAGTATTTT; CDR3: CASSPSRLDTQYF
size: once; J: TRBJ2-7; D: NA; V: TRBV7-2; DNA: TGTGCCAGCAGCTTAGACATGGCGGGATTCTACGAGCAGTACTTC; CDR3: CASSLDMAGFYEQYF